This TCR beta chain was captured in a study of T-cell memory formation after mild COVID-19. On the study more broadly: TCR clusters showed largely donor specificity. Study-level points and caveats: The appearance of some responding clones in pre-infection memory suggested that cross-reactive memory joined.

This clonotype was counted at least ten times. The target antigen is unknown. Libraries for TCRalpha and TCRbeta carried sample barcodes and unique molecular identifiers via 5'RACE. TCRdb reprocessed the 5' RACE reads via MiXCR and lists one record per CDR3 protein. The data contain a few hundred thousand distinct CDR3 sequences, under 12% of them singletons. Trimming pared 2 bases from V and 12 bases from J, leaving 14 bases between. CDR1 and CDR2 (germline): SGHTA, FQGTGA. CDR3 length: 13 amino acids. The receptor's source is a man aged 18-30 years who had mild COVID-19 (a few samples of this study predate the infection). Cell type and time point are not known. The sample was PBMCs or a T cell subset sorted from them (not recorded which). The genes are TRBV7-3 and TRBJ2-1; TRBD2 is a possible D gene (6 bases). This CDR3 reads CASSLLGLGGQFF. The CDR3 DNA sequence: TGTGCCAGCAGCTTACTAGGGTTGGGGGGGCAGTTCTTC.